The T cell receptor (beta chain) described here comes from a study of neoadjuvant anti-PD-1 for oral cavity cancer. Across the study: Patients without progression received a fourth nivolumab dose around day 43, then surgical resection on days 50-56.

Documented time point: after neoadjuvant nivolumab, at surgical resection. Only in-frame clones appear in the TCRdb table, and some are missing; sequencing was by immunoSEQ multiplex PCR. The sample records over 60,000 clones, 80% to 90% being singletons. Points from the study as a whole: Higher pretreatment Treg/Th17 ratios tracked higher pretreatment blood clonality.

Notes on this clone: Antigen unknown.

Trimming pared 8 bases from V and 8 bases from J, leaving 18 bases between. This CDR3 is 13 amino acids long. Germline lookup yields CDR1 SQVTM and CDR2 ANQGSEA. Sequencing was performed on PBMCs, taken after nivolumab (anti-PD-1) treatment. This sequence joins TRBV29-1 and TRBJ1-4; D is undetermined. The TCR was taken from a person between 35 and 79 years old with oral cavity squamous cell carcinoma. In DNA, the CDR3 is TGCAGCCACTTGGGCCCGGACGGGGAAAAACTGTTTTTT. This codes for CSHLGPDGEKLFF.